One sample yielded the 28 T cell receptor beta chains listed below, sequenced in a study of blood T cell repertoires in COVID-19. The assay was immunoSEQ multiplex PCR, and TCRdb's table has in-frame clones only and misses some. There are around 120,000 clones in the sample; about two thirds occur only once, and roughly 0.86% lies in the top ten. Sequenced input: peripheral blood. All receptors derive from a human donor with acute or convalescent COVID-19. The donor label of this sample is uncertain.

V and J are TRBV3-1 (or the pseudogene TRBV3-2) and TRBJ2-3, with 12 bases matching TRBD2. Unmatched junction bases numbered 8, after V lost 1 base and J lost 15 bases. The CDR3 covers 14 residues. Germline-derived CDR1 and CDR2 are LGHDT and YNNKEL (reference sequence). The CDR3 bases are TGTGCCAGCAGCCAAGTTAGCCTAGCGGGGGGGGATTATTTT. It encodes CASSQVSLAGGDYF.

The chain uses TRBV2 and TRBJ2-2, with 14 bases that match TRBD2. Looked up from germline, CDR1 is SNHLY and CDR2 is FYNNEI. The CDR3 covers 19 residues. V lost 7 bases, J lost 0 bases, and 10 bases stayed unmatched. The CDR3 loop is CASTDSGLAGDSNTGELFF. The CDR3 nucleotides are TGTGCCAGCACCGACTCGGGACTAGCGGGGGATTCGAACACCGGGGAGCTGTTTTTT.

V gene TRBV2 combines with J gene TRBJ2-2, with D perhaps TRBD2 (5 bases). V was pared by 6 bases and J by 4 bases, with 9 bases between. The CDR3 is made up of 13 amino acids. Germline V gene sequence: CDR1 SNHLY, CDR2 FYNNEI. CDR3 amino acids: CASRRTSTGELFF. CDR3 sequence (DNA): TGTGCCAGCAGGCGGACTTCCACCGGGGAGCTGTTTTTT.

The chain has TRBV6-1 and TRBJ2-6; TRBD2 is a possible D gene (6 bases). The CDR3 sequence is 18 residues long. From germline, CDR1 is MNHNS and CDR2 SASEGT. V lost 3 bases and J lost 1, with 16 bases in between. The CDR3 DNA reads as TGTGCCAGCAGTGAGATCAGGGTAGGAGGGTCTGGGGCCAACGTCCTGACTTTC. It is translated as CASSEIRVGGSGANVLTF.

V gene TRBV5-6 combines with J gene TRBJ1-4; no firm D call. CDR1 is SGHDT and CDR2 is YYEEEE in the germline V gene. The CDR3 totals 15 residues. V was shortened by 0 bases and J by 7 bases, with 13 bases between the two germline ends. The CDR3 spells CASSLGPVFGEKLFF. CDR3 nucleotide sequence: TGTGCCAGCAGCTTGGGGCCTGTTTTTGGTGAAAAACTGTTTTTT. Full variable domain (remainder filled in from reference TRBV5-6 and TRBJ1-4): DAGVTQSPTHLIKTRGQQVTLRCSPKSGHDTVSWYQQALGQGPQFIFQYYEEEERQRGNFPDRFSGHQFPNYSSELNVNALLLGDSALYLCASSLGPVFGEKLFFGSGTQLSVL.

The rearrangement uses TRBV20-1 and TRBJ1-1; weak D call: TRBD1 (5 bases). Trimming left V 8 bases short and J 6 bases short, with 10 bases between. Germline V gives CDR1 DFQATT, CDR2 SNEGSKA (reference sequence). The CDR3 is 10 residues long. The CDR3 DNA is TGCAGTACAAGGGACTCTGAAGCTTTCTTT. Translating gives CSTRDSEAFF.

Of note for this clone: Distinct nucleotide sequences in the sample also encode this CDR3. The CDR3 loop is CASSPDRGYGYTF. CDR3 DNA: TGTGCCAGCTCACCGGACAGGGGCTATGGCTACACCTTC. This chain links TRBV18 with TRBJ1-2, with 9 bases matching TRBD1. Germline V gene data show CDR1 as KGHSH and CDR2 as LQKENI. This CDR3 contains 13 residues. Germline trimming cut 3 bases from V and 4 bases from J; bases unmatched to any gene: 0.

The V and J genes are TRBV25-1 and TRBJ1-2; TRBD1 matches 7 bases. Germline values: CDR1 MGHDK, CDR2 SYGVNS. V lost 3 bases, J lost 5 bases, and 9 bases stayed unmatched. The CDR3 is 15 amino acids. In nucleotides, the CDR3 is TGTGCCAGCAGTGAGGCACAGGGGTCGGGTTATGGCTACACCTTC. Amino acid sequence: CASSEAQGSGYGYTF.

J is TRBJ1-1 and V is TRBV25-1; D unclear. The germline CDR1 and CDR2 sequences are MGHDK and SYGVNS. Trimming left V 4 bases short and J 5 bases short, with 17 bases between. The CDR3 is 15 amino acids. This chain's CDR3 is CASSARYVPRTEAFF. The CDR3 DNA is TGTGCCAGCAGTGCCCGTTATGTCCCGAGGACTGAAGCTTTCTTT. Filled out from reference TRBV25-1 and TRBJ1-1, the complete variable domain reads EADIYQTPRYLVIGTGKKITLECSQTMGHDKMYWYQQDPGMELHLIHYSYGVNSTEKGDLSSESTVSRIRTEHFPLTLESARPSHTSQYLCASSARYVPRTEAFFGQGTRLTVV.

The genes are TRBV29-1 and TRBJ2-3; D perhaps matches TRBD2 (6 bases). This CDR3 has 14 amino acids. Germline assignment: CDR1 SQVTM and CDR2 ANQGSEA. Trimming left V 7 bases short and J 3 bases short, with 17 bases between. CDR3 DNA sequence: TGCAGCGGCGGATCGGGACTTTTTACAGATACGCAGTATTTT. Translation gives CSGGSGLFTDTQYF.

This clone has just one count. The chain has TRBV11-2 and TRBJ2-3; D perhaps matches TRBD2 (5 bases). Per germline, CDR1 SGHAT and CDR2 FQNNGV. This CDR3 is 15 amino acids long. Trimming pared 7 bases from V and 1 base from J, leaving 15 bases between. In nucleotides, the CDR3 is TGTGCCAGCACCTCGCGGGCGGGCGGCACAGATACGCAGTATTTT. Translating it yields CASTSRAGGTDTQYF.

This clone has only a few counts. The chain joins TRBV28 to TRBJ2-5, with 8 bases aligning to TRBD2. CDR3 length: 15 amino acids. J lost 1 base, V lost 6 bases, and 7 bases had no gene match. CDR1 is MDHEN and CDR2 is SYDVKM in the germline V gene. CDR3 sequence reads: CASSWGRGAQETQYF. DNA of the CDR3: TGTGCCAGCAGCTGGGGGCGGGGGGCCCAAGAGACCCAGTACTTC.

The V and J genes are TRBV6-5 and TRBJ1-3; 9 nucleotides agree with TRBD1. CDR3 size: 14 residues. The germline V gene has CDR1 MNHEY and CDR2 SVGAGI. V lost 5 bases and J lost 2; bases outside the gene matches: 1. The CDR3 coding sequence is TGTGCCAGCAGTACAGGGGGCACTGGAAACACCATATATTTT. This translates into CASSTGGTGNTIYF.

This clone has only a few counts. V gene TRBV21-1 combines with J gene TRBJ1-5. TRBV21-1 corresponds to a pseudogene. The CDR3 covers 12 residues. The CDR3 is CASSNRGEPQHF. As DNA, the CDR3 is TGTGCCAGCAGCAATCGGGGAGAGCCCCAGCATTTT.

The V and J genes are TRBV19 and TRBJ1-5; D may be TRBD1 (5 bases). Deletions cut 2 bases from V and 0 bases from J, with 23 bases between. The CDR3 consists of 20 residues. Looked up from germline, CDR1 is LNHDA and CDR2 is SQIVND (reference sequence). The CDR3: CASSITGGAYFRNSNQPQHF. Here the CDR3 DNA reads TGTGCCAGTAGTATAACTGGAGGGGCGTATTTTCGAAATAGCAATCAGCCCCAGCATTTT. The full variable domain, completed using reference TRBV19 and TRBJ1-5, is DGGITQSPKYLFRKEGQNVTLSCEQNLNHDAMYWYRQDPGQGLRLIYYSQIVNDFQKGDIAEGYSVSREKKESFPLTVTSAQKNPTAFYLCASSITGGAYFRNSNQPQHFGDGTRLSIL.

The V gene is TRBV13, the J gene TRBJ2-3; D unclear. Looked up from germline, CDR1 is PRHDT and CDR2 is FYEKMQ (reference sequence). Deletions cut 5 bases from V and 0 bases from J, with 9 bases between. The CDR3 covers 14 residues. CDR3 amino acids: CASSRRTSTDTQYF. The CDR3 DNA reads TGTGCCAGCAGCCGCCGTACTAGCACAGATACGCAGTATTTT.

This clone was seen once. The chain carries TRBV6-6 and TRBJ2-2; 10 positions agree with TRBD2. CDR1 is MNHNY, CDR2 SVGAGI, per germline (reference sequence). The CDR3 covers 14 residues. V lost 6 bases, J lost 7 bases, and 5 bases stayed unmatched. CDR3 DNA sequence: TGTGCCAGCAGCATGAGCGGGGGGGTCGGGGAGCTGTTTTTT. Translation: CASSMSGGVGELFF.

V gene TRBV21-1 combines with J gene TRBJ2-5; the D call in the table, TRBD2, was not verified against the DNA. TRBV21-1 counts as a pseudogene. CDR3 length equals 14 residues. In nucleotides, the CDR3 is TGTGCCAGCAGCAACAGGACTAGCGGGAAGACCCAGTACTTC. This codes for CASSNRTSGKTQYF.

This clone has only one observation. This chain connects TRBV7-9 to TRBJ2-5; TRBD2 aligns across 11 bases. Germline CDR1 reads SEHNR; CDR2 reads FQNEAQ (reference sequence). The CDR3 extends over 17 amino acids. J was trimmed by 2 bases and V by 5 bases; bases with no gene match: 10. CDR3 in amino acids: CASSIPFLAGGQETQYF. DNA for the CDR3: TGTGCCAGCAGCATACCGTTCCTAGCGGGGGGACAAGAGACCCAGTACTTC.

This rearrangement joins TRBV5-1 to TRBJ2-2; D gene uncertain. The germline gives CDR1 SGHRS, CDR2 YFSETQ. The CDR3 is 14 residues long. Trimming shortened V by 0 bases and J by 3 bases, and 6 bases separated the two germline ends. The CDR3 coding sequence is TGCGCCAGCAGCTTGGGCGCCGACACCGGGGAGCTGTTTTTT. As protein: CASSLGADTGELFF.

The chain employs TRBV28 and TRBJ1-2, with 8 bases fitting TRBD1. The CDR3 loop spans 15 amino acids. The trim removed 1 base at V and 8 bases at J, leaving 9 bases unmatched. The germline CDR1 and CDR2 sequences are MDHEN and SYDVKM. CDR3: CASSLSGTGPLGYTF. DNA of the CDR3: TGTGCCAGCAGTTTATCCGGGACAGGACCTTTGGGCTACACCTTC.

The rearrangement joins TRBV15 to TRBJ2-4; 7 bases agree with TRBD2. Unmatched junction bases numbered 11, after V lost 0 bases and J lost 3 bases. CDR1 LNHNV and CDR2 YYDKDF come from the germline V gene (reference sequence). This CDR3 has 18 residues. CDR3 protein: CATSRDPPGRDGKNIQYF. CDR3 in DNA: TGTGCCACCAGCAGAGATCCCCCAGGGAGGGACGGCAAAAACATTCAGTACTTC.

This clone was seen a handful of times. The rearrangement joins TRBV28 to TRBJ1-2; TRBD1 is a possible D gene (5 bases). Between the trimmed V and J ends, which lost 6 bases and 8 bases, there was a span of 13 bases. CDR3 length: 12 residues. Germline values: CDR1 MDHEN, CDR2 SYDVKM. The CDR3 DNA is TGTGCCAGCAGGCAACTCCCAGGGGGCTACACCTTC. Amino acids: CASRQLPGGYTF.

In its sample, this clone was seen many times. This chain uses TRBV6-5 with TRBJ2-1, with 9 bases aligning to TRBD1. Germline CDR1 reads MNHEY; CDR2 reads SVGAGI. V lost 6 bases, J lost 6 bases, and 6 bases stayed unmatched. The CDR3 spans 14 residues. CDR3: CASSHRDRANEQFF. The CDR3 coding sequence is TGTGCCAGCAGCCACCGGGACAGGGCCAATGAGCAGTTCTTC.

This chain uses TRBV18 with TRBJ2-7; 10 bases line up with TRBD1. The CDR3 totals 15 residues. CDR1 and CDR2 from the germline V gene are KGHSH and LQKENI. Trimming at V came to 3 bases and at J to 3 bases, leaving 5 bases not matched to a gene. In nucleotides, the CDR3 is TGTGCCAGCTCACCTAGCGGGACAGGGGACTACGAGCAGTACGTC. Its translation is CASSPSGTGDYEQYV.

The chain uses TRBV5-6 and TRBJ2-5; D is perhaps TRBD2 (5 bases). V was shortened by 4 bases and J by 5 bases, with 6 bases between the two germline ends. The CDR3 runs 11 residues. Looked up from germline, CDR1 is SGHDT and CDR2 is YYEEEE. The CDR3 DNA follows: TGTGCCAGCAGCGAGGGTGAGACCCAGTACTTC. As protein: CASSEGETQYF.

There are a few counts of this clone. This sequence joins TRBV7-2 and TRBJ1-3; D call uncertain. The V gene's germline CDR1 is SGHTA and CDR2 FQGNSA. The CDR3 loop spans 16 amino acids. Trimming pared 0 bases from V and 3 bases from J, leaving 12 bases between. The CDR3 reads CASSLAYLAIGNTIYF. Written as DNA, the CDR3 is TGTGCCAGCAGCTTAGCGTATCTAGCTATTGGAAACACCATATATTTT.

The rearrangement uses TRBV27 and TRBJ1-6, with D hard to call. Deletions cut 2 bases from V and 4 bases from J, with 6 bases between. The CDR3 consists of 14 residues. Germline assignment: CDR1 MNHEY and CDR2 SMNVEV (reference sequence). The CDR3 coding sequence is TGTGCCAGCAGTTTAGAGGGTTATAATTCACCCCTCCACTTT. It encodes CASSLEGYNSPLHF.